This TCR beta chain was documented in a study of blood T cell repertoires in COVID-19. About the study: The United States, Italy and Spain provided the acute and convalescent COVID-19 samples.

Per the authors' pipeline: Amplification of reference gene primers provided the estimated nucleated cell counts. Clones were read by immunoSEQ multiplex PCR, and TCRdb kept only the in-frame ones, dropping some. V, J and clone size derive from that table, while D and trimming were established from the DNA sequence. The sample lists 100,000 to 150,000 clones, 79% occurring once. With V trimmed by 2 bases and J by 4 bases, 4 bases remained unmatched. This CDR3 is built from 14 residues. Per the germline V gene, CDR1 is SGHTA and CDR2 is FQGTGA. The clonotype was recovered from a man aged 40-50 years with active or convalescent COVID-19. The chain links TRBV7-3 to TRBJ1-1; 7 nucleotides match TRBD1. The material sequenced was peripheral blood. The CDR3 coding sequence is TGTGCCAGCAGCTTAGAGGGACAGCCCACTGAAGCTTTCTTT. Its protein product is CASSLEGQPTEAFF.